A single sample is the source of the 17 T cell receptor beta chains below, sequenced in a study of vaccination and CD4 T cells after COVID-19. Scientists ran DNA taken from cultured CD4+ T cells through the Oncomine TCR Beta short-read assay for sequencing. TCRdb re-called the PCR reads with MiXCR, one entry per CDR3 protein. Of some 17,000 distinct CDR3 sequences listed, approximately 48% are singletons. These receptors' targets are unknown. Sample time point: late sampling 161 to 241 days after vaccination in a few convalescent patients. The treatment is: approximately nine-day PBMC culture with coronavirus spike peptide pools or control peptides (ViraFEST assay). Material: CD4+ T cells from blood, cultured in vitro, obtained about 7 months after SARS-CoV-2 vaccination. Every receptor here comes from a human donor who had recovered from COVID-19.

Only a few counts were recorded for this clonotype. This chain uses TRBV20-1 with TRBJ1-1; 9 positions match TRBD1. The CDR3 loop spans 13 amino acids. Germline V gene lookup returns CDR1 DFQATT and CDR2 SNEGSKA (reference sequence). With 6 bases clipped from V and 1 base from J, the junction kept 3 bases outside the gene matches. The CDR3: CSAPDRGNTEAFF. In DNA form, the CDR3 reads TGCAGTGCCCCGGACAGGGGGAACACTGAAGCTTTCTTT.

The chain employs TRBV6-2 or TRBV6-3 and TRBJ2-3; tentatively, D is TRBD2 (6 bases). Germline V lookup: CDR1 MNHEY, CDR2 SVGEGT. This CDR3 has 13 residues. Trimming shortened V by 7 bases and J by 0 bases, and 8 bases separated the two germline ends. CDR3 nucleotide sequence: TGTGCCAGCACGGGACTGAGCACAGATACGCAGTATTTT. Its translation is CASTGLSTDTQYF.

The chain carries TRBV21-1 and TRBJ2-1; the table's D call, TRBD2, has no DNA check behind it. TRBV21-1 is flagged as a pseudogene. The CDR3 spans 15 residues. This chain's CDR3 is CASSPGLAGYNEQFF. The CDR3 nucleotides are TGTGCCAGCAGCCCAGGACTAGCGGGTTACAATGAGCAGTTCTTC.

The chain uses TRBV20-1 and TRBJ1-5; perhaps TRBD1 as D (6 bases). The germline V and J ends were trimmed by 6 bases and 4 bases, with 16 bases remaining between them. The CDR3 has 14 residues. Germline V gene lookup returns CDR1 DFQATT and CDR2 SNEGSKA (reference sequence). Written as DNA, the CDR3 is TGCAGTGCACCCGTCCGGGGGGCTAATCAGCCCCAGCATTTT. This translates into CSAPVRGANQPQHF.

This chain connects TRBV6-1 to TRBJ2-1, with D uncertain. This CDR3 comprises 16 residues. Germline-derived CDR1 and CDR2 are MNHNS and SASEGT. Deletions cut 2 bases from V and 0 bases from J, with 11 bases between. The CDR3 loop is CASSEQPASSYNEQFF. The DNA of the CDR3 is TGTGCCAGCAGTGAACAACCCGCAAGCTCCTACAATGAGCAGTTCTTC.

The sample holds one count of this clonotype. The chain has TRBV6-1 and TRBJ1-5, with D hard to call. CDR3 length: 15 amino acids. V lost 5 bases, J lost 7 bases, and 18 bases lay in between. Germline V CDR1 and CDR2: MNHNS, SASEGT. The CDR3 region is CASSPQYPLWQPQHF. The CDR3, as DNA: TGTGCCAGCAGTCCTCAGTATCCCTTATGGCAGCCCCAGCATTTT.

CDR3 coding DNA: TGCAGTGCTCGACGACAGGGAGGCAGCTATGGCTACACCTTC. It translates to CSARRQGGSYGYTF. The chain is built from TRBV20-1 and TRBJ1-2, with 7 bases matching TRBD1. Germline assignment: CDR1 DFQATT and CDR2 SNEGSKA (reference sequence). V lost 5 bases and J lost 4; bases outside the gene matches: 10. The CDR3 length is 14 residues.

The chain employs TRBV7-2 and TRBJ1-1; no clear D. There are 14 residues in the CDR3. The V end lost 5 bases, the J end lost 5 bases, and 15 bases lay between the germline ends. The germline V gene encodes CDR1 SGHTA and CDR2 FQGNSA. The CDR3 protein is CASSPMRRGTEAFF. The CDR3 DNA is TGTGCCAGCAGCCCCATGAGACGAGGAACTGAAGCTTTCTTT.

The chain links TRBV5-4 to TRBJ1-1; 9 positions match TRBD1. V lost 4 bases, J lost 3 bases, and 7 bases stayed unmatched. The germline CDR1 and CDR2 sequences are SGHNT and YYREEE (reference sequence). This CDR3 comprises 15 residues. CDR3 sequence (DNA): TGTGCCAGCAGCCTATGGACAGGGGTGGACACTGAAGCTTTCTTT. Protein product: CASSLWTGVDTEAFF.

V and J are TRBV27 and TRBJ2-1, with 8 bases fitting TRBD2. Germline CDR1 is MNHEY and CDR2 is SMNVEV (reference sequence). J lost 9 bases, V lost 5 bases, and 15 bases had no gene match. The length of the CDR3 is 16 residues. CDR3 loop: CASSRAGGAVVREQFF. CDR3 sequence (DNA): TGTGCCAGCAGTAGAGCCGGGGGGGCCGTGGTTCGTGAGCAGTTCTTC.

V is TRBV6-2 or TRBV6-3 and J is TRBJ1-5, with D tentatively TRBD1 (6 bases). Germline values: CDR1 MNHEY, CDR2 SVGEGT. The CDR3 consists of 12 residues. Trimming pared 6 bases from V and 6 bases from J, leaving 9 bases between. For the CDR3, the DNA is TGTGCCAGCAGAGGGACATCTCAGCCCCAGCATTTT. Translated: CASRGTSQPQHF.

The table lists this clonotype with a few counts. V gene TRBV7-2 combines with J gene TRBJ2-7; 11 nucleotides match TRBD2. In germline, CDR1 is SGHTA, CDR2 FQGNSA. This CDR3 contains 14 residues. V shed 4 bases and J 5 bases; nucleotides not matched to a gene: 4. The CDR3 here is CASSYIAGGNEQYF. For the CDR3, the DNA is TGTGCCAGCAGCTACATAGCGGGAGGGAACGAGCAGTACTTC.

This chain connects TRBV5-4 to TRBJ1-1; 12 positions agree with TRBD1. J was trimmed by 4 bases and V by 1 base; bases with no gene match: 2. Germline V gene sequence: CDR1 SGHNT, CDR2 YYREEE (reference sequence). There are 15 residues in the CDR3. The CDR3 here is CASSLRGQGATEAFF. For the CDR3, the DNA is TGTGCCAGCAGCTTGCGGGGACAGGGGGCCACTGAAGCTTTCTTT.

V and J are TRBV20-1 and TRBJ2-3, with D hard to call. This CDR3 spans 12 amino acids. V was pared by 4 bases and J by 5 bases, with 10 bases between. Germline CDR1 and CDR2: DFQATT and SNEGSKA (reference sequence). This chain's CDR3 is CSAMTWKDTQYF. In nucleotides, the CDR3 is TGCAGTGCTATGACCTGGAAAGATACGCAGTATTTT.

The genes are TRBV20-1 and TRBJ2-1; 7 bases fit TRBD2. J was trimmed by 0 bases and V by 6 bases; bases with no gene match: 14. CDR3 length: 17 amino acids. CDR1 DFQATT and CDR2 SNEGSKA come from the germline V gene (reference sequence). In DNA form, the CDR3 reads TGCAGTGCGGACCGACTAGCAGCCTACCACTCCTACAATGAGCAGTTCTTC. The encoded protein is CSADRLAAYHSYNEQFF.

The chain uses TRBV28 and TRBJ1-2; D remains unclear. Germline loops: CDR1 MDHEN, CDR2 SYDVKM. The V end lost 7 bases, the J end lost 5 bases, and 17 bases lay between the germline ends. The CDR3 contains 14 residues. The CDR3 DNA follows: TGTGCCAGCATCGCGTCGAACTCGCCATATGGCTACACCTTC. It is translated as CASIASNSPYGYTF.

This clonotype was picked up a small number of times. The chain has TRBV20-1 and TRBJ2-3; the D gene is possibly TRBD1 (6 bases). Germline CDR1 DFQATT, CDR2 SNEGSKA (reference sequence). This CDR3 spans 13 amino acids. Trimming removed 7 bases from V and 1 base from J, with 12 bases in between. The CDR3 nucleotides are TGCAGTGAGCAGGGGCGGGGCACAGATACGCAGTATTTT. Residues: CSEQGRGTDTQYF.